Reported below is one T cell receptor beta chain. V shed 2 bases, J shed 3 bases, and the junction held 5 bases outside the gene matches. The CDR3 sequence is 15 residues long. The V gene's germline CDR1 is MNHEY and CDR2 SVGAGI. Each CDR3 protein gets one entry after TCRdb re-called the 5' RACE reads with MiXCR. Found here are approximately 410,000 distinct CDR3 sequences, approximately 17% of them singletons; the top ten hold approximately 12%. The sample originates from a study of identical twins. The chain combines TRBV6-5 with TRBJ2-7; 9 bases align to TRBD1. This TCR derives from a man between 50 and 59 years old in good health. The sequencing sample was made of naive T cells sorted from blood. The DNA for the CDR3 is TGTGCCAGCAGTTACCGGACAGGGGCTAGCTACGAGCAGTACTTC. Translated, it gives CASSYRTGASYEQYF.